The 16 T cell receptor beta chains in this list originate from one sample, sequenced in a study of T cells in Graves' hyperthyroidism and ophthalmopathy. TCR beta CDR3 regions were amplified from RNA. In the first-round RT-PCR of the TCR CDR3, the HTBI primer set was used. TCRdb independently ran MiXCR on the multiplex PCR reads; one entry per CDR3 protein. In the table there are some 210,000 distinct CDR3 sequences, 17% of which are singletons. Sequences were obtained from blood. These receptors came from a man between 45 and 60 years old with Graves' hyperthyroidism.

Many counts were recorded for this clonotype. CDR3 region: CSARSGKGGKRETQYF. The DNA for the CDR3 is TGCAGTGCGCGGTCAGGAAAGGGGGGTAAAAGGGAGACCCAGTACTTC. J is TRBJ2-5 and V is TRBV20-1, with D perhaps being TRBD1 or TRBD2 (6 bases each). Trimming removed 6 bases at V and 5 bases at J, with 25 bases between. Per germline, CDR1 DFQATT and CDR2 SNEGSKA (reference sequence). The CDR3 is 16 amino acids.

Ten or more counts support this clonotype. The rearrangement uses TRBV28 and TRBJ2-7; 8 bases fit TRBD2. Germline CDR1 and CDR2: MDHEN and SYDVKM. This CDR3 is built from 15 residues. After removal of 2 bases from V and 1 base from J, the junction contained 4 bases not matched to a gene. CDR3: CASSLDREGSYEQYF. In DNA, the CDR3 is TGTGCCAGCAGTTTAGATCGGGAGGGTTCCTACGAGCAGTACTTC. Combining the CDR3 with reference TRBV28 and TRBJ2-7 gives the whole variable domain DVKVTQSSRYLVKRTGEKVFLECVQDMDHENMFWYRQDPGLGLRLIYFSYDVKMKEKGDIPEGYSVSREKKERFSLILESASTNQTSMYLCASSLDREGSYEQYFGPGTRLTVT.

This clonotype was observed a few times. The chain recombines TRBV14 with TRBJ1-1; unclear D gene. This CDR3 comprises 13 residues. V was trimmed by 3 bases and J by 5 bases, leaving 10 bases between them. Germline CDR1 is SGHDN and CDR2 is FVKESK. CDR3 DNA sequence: TGTGCCAGCAGCCAGGGTTTCAGGACTGAAGCTTTCTTT. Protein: CASSQGFRTEAFF.

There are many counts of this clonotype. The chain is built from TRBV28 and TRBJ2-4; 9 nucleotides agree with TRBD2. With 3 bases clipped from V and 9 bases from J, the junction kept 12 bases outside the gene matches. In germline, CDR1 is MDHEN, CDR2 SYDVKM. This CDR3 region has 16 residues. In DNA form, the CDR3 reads TGTGCCAGCAGTTTGGGAGGGACTAGCCCCTTTACCATTCAGTACTTC. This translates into CASSLGGTSPFTIQYF.

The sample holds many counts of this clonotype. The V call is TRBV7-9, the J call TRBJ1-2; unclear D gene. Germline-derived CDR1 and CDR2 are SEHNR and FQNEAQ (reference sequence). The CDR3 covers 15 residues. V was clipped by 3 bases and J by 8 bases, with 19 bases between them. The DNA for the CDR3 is TGTGCCAGCAGCTTCGGTGCGGTCGCGCTAGGAGGCTACACCTTC. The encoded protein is CASSFGAVALGGYTF.

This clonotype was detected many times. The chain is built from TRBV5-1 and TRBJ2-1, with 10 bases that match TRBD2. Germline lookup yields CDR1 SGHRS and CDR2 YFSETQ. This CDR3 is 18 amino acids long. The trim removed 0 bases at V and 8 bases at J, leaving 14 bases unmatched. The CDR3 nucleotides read TGCGCCAGCAGCTTGGGCCAAACTAGCGGGATCTCGGAGGATGAGCAGTTCTTC. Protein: CASSLGQTSGISEDEQFF.

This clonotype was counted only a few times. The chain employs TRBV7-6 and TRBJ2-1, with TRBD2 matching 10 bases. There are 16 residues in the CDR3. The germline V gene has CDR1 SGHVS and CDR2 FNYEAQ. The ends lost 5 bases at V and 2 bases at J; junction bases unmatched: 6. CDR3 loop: CASSQGAGGAYNEQFF. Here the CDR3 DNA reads TGTGCCAGCAGCCAAGGAGCGGGAGGGGCCTACAATGAGCAGTTCTTC.

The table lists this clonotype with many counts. CDR3 coding DNA: TGTGCCAGCAGTTTATTGTCCCGGGATTCACCCCTCCACTTT. It yields the protein CASSLLSRDSPLHF. The genes are TRBV28 and TRBJ1-6; no clear D. The CDR3 has 14 amino acids. From germline, CDR1 is MDHEN and CDR2 SYDVKM. Deletions cut 1 base from V and 8 bases from J, with 9 bases between. The variable domain in full, with the rest retrieved from reference TRBV28 and TRBJ1-6, is DVKVTQSSRYLVKRTGEKVFLECVQDMDHENMFWYRQDPGLGLRLIYFSYDVKMKEKGDIPEGYSVSREKKERFSLILESASTNQTSMYLCASSLLSRDSPLHFGNGTRLTVT.

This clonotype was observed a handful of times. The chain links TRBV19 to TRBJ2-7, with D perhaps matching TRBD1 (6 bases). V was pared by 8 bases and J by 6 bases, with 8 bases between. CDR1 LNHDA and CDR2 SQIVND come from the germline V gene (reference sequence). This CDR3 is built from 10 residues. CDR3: CASRTVEQYF. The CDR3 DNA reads TGTGCCAGTCGGACAGTCGAGCAGTACTTC.

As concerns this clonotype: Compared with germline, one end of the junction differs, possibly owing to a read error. The CDR3 is CASSPRLGEPFF. The CDR3, as DNA: TGCGCCAGCAGCCCCCGCCTTGGGGAGCCGTTTTTT. The V gene is TRBV4-1, the J gene TRBJ2-2; a weak D match, TRBD2 (5 bases). The CDR3 totals 12 residues. Germline values: CDR1 MGHRA, CDR2 YSYEKL.

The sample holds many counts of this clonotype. The CDR3, as DNA: TGTGCCAGCAGTGAATCGCGGGAACACTACAATGAGCAGTTCTTC. This gives the protein CASSESREHYNEQFF. V gene TRBV2 combines with J gene TRBJ2-1; TRBD2 might be the D (6 bases). Germline loops: CDR1 SNHLY, CDR2 FYNNEI. Between the trimmed V and J ends, which lost 2 bases and 3 bases, there was a span of 11 bases. This CDR3 has 15 amino acids.

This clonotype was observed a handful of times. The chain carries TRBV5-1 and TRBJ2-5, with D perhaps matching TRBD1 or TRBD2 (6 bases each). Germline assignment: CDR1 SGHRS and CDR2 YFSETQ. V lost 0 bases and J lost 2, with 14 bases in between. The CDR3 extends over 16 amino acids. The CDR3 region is CASSLDGGVGQETQYF. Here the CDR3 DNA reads TGCGCCAGCAGCTTGGACGGGGGCGTGGGACAAGAGACCCAGTACTTC.

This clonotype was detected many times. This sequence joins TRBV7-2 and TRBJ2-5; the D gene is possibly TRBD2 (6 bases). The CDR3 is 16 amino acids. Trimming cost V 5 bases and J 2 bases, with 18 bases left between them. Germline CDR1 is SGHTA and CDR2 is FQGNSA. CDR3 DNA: TGTGCCAGCAGCCCGCGCCCCGGTGGGGGGCAAGAGACCCAGTACTTC. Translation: CASSPRPGGGQETQYF.

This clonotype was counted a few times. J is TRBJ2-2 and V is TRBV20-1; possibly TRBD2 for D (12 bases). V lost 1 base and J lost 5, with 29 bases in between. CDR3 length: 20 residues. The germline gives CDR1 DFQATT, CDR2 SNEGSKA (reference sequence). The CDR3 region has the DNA TGCAGTGCTAGAGGGGACAGGGGGGTGCTAGCGGGAGGGGCTACCGGGGAGCTGTTTTTT. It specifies CSARGDRGVLAGGATGELFF.

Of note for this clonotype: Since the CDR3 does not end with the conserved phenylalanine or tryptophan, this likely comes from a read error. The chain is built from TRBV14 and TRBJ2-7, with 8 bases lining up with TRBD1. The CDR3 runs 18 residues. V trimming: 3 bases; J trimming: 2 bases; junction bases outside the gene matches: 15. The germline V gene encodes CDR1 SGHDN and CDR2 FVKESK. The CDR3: CASSHFSVGTGKAYEQYL. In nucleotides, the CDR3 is TGTGCCAGCAGCCATTTCAGTGTTGGGACAGGTAAAGCCTACGAGCAGTACCTC.

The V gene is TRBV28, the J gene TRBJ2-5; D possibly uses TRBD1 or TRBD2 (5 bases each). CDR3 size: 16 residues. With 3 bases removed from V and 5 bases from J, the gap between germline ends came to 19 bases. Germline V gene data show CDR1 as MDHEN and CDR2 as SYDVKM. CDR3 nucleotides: TGTGCCAGCAGTTTCCGGTCAGGATGGGGCGGGGAGACCCAGTACTTC. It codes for CASSFRSGWGGETQYF.